This TCR beta chain was recorded in a study of blood T cell repertoires in COVID-19. Study summary: T cells, B-cell-depleted T cells, or PBMCs provided the cDNA or gDNA that served as material.

This CDR3 is 15 amino acids long. The germline V gene encodes CDR1 SGHRS and CDR2 YFSETQ. V gave up 0 bases and J gave up 7 bases; unmatched junction bases: 7. Per the original methods: Using reference gene primer amplification, nucleated cell counts were estimated. Sequencing used immunoSEQ multiplex PCR; TCRdb keeps in-frame clones, though not all of them. V and J calls and clone size come straight from that table; D and trimming were deduced from the DNA. The table has about 120,000 clones, roughly 90% seen once. This clone was counted a single time. This clonotype originated in a man aged 35 to 55 with acute or convalescent COVID-19. The rearrangement links TRBV5-1 to TRBJ2-3; 8 nucleotides align to TRBD2. Specimen: peripheral blood. CDR3 coding DNA: TGCGCCAGCAGCTTGGGAGCGGGAGAGTTAAATACGCAGTATTTT. Protein: CASSLGAGELNTQYF. The entire variable domain, with the rest obtained from reference TRBV5-1 and TRBJ2-3, is as follows: KAGVTQTPRYLIKTRGQQVTLSCSPISGHRSVSWYQQTPGQGLQFLFEYFSETQRNKGNFPGRFSGRQFSNSRSEMNVSTLELGDSALYLCASSLGAGELNTQYFGPGTRLTVL.